The rows below give T cell receptor beta chains drawn from one sample of a study of tumor-infiltrating lymphocytes in primary liver carcinoma. TCRdb reanalysed the multiplex PCR reads using MiXCR and keeps one entry per CDR3 protein. The profile shows approximately 310,000 distinct CDR3 sequences, roughly 60% of them singletons. Sequenced input: peripheral blood. Source of these receptors: a man in his forties with primary liver carcinoma and hepatitis B virus infection. Each CDR3 is given with its conserved first and last residue. A D gene is named only where the DNA matches it firmly. The size entry is marked missing in some rows and otherwise reads once, few, many or a size class.

cdr3_aa cdr3_nt v_call d_call j_call clone_size
CASSSPLAGLNEQFF TGTGCCAGCAGCTCTCCTCTAGCGGGGCTCAATGAGCAGTTCTTC TRBV11-3 TRBD2 TRBJ2-1 .
CTSSLGLVGDTDTQYF TGTACCAGCAGCCTTGGACTAGTGGGCGACACAGATACGCAGTATTTT TRBV5-4 TRBD2 TRBJ2-3 .
CASTLWGPGQEGQGQFF TGCGCCAGCACCCTATGGGGGCCGGGCCAAGAGGGCCAGGGGCAGTTCTTC TRBV23-1 . TRBJ2-1 many
CASSLTPSGGIFQETQYF TGCGCCAGCAGCTTAACGCCTAGCGGGGGGATCTTCCAAGAGACCCAGTACTTC TRBV5-1 TRBD2 TRBJ2-5 .
CATSESQGINTGELFF TGTGCCACCAGTGAGTCACAGGGCATCAACACCGGGGAGCTGTTTTTT TRBV10-3 . TRBJ2-2 .
CAIRSHRDYGYTF TGTGCCATCAGGAGCCACAGAGACTATGGCTACACCTTC TRBV28 . TRBJ1-2 .
CASSPDSGNTLYF TGTGCCAGCAGTCCAGACTCTGGAAACACCTTATATTTT TRBV6-5 . TRBJ1-3 .
CASSLPRPPGETQYF TGTGCCAGCAGTTTACCTCGGCCGCCGGGGGAGACCCAGTACTTC TRBV12-3/TRBV12-4 . TRBJ2-5 many
CSVGQRGRGYTF TGCAGCGTTGGACAGAGGGGGCGGGGCTACACCTTC TRBV29-1 TRBD1 TRBJ1-2 .
CASSRGQGPDTQYF TGCGCCAGCAGCCGGGGACAGGGCCCAGATACGCAGTATTTT TRBV4-3 TRBD1 TRBJ2-3 many
CASSLSCEQYF TGTGCCAGCAGCCTCTCCTGCGAGCAGTACTTC TRBV13 . TRBJ2-7 few
CAISGGRDRYSGEQYF TGTGCCATCAGTGGTGGGAGGGACAGGTATTCTGGCGAGCAGTACTTC TRBV10-3 . TRBJ2-7 .
CASSPQGGAGELFF TGTGCCAGCTCACCCCAAGGAGGGGCCGGGGAGCTGTTTTTT TRBV18 . TRBJ2-2 .
CSAQSQKNTKALF TGCAGCGCTCAGAGCCAGAAGAACACTAAAGCTCTCTTT TRBV29-1 . TRBJ1-1 .
CAIRTGEGQPQHF TGTGCCATAAGGACAGGGGAGGGACAGCCCCAGCATTTT TRBV28 TRBD1 TRBJ1-5 .
CASSLSFGLGTEAFF TGTGCCAGCAGCTTAAGTTTTGGACTCGGTACTGAAGCTTTCTTT TRBV11-2 . TRBJ1-1 many
CSEQGPYEQYF TGCAGTGAGCAGGGACCTTACGAGCAGTACTTC TRBV29-1 . TRBJ2-7 .
CAWSVSGSGTDTQYF TGTGCCTGGAGTGTTAGCGGGAGCGGCACAGATACGCAGTATTTT TRBV30 TRBD2 TRBJ2-3 few
CASLSAGLAGVLVF TGTGCCAGCCTATCCGCGGGGCTAGCGGGAGTTTTAGTCTTC TRBV28 TRBD2 TRBJ2-1 many
CRAGLAGVQEAQYF TGCAGAGCAGGACTAGCGGGAGTTCAGGAGGCCCAGTACTTC TRBV29-1 TRBD2 TRBJ2-5 .
CASSYPPGSRDTGELFF TGTGCCAGCAGTTACCCCCCTGGGAGTCGAGACACCGGGGAGCTGTTTTTT TRBV6-5 . TRBJ2-2 many
CATSDVFYEQYF TGTGCCACCAGTGATGTCTTCTACGAGCAGTACTTC TRBV24-1 . TRBJ2-7 .
CASPEPACEQYF TGCGCCAGCCCTGAGCCGGCTTGCGAGCAGTACTTC TRBV5-1 . TRBJ2-7 .
CASSLSGDEQYF TGTGCCAGCAGCTTGTCAGGGGACGAGCAGTACTTC TRBV7-9 . TRBJ2-7 .
CASSLRGIGGELFF TGTGCCAGCAGCTTACGAGGGATAGGTGGGGAGCTGTTTTTT TRBV7-2 . TRBJ2-2 .
CAGSLNLNIEAFF TGTGCCGGCAGCTTAAACTTGAACATTGAAGCTTTCTTT TRBV11-2 . TRBJ1-1 .
CAISDEVTQGKNIQYF TGTGCCATCAGTGACGAAGTGACCCAGGGGAAAAACATTCAGTACTTC TRBV10-3 . TRBJ2-4 few
CSVRDLEDTQYF TGCAGCGTTCGGGACCTCGAAGATACGCAGTATTTT TRBV29-1 . TRBJ2-3 many
CDSGFGDTDTQYF TGTGATAGTGGTTTCGGAGACACAGATACGCAGTATTTT TRBV12-5 . TRBJ2-3 .
CASSPHGTQRNSPLHF TGCGCCAGCAGCCCCCACGGAACCCAGAGGAATTCACCCCTCCACTTT TRBV5-1 . TRBJ1-6 .
CASSYLPRTGNEQYF TGTGCCAGCAGTTACTTACCCAGGACAGGGAACGAGCAGTACTTC TRBV6-5 TRBD1 TRBJ2-7 .
CATKGLAGTGELLF TGTGCCACCAAGGGATTAGCGGGGACCGGGGAGCTGTTATTT TRBV10-3 TRBD2 TRBJ2-2 few
CASSMIGGRGAKNIHYF TGTGCCAGTAGTATGATCGGAGGAAGGGGGGCCAAAAACATTCATTACTTC TRBV19 . TRBJ2-4 .
CASNTGLNQPQHF TGTGCCAGCAATACAGGGCTCAATCAGCCCCAGCATTTT TRBV6-1 . TRBJ1-5 few
CISSSGTSGSSYEQYF TGTATCAGCAGCTCGGGGACTAGCGGGAGCTCCTACGAGCAGTACTTC TRBV7-8 TRBD2 TRBJ2-7 .
CASSQDENTEAFF TGTGCCAGCAGCCAAGATGAGAACACTGAAGCTTTCTTT TRBV14 . TRBJ1-1 few
CASSLVIQGALGFF TGTGCCAGCAGCTTAGTTATCCAGGGGGCCCTAGGGTTCTTC TRBV5-7 TRBD1 TRBJ2-1 few
CASRETGLQYNKQFF TGTGCCAGCAGAGAGACAGGACTTCAATACAATAAGCAGTTCTTC TRBV6-2/TRBV6-3 . TRBJ2-1 once
CTSSPDRGGGYTF TGTACCAGCAGCCCTGACAGGGGTGGTGGCTACACCTTC TRBV11-2 TRBD1 TRBJ1-2 .
CASSYSYLGGGANEQFF TGTGCCAGCAGTTACTCTTATCTCGGCGGGGGAGCAAATGAGCAGTTCTTC TRBV6-5 TRBD2 TRBJ2-1 .
CASSSWTRRLAGVREQFF TGTGCCAGCAGCTCATGGACTCGAAGACTAGCGGGAGTTCGGGAGCAGTTCTTC TRBV7-8 TRBD2 TRBJ2-1 .
CASSLDQGDTEAFF TGTGCCAGCAGCTTGGACCAGGGCGACACTGAAGCTTTCTTT TRBV7-9 . TRBJ1-1 .
CASSPSWTGGNEQFF TGTGCCAGCAGCCCATCATGGACAGGAGGGAACGAGCAGTTCTTC TRBV4-2 . TRBJ2-1 .
CASSREGQGTDMQYF TGTGCCAGCAGCAGAGAAGGACAGGGCACAGATATGCAGTATTTT TRBV5-5 TRBD1 TRBJ2-3 .
CSARQGRGANVLTF TGCAGTGCTCGACAGGGGAGGGGGGCCAACGTCCTGACTTTC TRBV20-1 TRBD1 TRBJ2-6 .
CASDSSGRRLSEQFF TGTGCCAGCGACTCGAGCGGGAGAAGACTGTCCGAGCAGTTCTTC TRBV2 TRBD2 TRBJ2-1 .
CASSLATSGRHNEQFF TGTGCCAGCAGCTTGGCCACTAGCGGGAGGCACAATGAGCAGTTCTTC TRBV7-9 TRBD2 TRBJ2-1 few
CAGSLGGSRADTQYF TGTGCCGGCAGCTTGGGCGGGAGTAGGGCAGATACGCAGTATTTT TRBV5-6 TRBD2 TRBJ2-3 .
CSVADGRGPYEQYF TGCAGTGTTGCAGACGGGAGGGGACCCTACGAGCAGTACTTC TRBV29-1 TRBD2 TRBJ2-7 .
CTSSIARGYEQYF TGTACCAGCAGCATAGCCCGGGGCTACGAGCAATACTTC TRBV11-1 . TRBJ2-7 .
CASSLPWKSTDTQYF TGTGCCAGCAGTTTGCCGTGGAAGAGCACAGATACCCAGTATTTT TRBV11-1 . TRBJ2-3 .